This T cell receptor beta chain was sequenced for a study of long-term antiretroviral therapy in people with HIV. Deletions cut 5 bases from V and 1 base from J, with 18 bases between. Germline V gene data show CDR1 as LNHNV and CDR2 as YYDKDF (reference sequence). The CDR3 contains 16 residues. immunoSEQ v3.0 was run at survey level. The table came from immunoSEQ multiplex PCR; TCRdb's copy has only in-frame clones and leaves some out. The sample consists of 30,000 to 40,000 clones, about 83% of them appearing once. V usage is TRBV15 and J usage is TRBJ2-7, with D possibly TRBD2 on 7 matching bases. The specimen was unsorted PBMCs, collected 0.4 years before starting antiretroviral therapy. The sequence was collected from a man aged 18 to 29 with HIV. The CDR3 sequence: CATSPHGGTMSYEQYF. DNA for the CDR3: TGTGCCACCAGCCCACACGGGGGGACAATGTCCTACGAGCAGTACTTC.